This entry describes one TCR beta chain. The sample belongs to a study of blood T cell repertoires in COVID-19. Study-level information: Collection of acute and convalescent COVID-19 samples took place in the United States, Italy and Spain.

Sequencing was performed with immunoSEQ multiplex PCR; in TCRdb, only in-frame clones are kept and a portion is missing. The data hold roughly 80,000 clones, with under 85% observed a single time. Germline values: CDR1 LGHNA, CDR2 YSLEER. The CDR3 covers 14 residues. Trimming cost V 3 bases and J 6 bases, with 14 bases left between them. The sample consisted of peripheral blood. This sequence originates from a woman of 80 years or more with acute or convalescent COVID-19. This sequence joins TRBV4-3 and TRBJ1-2; D gene uncertain. The CDR3 nucleotides are TGCGCCAGCAGCCATGGAGGACTCTCCCATGGCTACACCTTC. Protein sequence: CASSHGGLSHGYTF.